One and the same sample provided the 26 T cell receptor beta chains below, sequenced in a study of metastatic and nonmetastatic thyroid tumors. Treatment of any kind had been given to no patient before thyroid surgery. TCRdb re-analyzed the PCR reads through MiXCR. The sample yields tens of thousands of clones, 28% seen once. Sequenced: blood. The source is a male donor with papillary thyroid cancer or a benign thyroid nodule (not recorded which). Some clones in this sample may be carry-over from other donors' samples.

The sample holds a few counts of this clone. V usage is TRBV12-3 or TRBV12-4 and J usage is TRBJ2-7; TRBD1 matches 7 bases. Trimming took 6 bases from V and 7 from J; bases not matched to a gene: 9. The CDR3 runs 13 residues. CDR3 in amino acids: CASRARGTDEQYF. Here the CDR3 DNA reads TGTGCCAGCAGGGCCAGGGGGACCGATGAGCAGTACTTC.

This clone was detected many times. The chain uses TRBV3-1 and TRBJ2-5; maybe TRBD2 (5 bases). Germline CDR1 is LGHDT and CDR2 is YNNKEL (reference sequence). V dropped 0 bases and J dropped 2 bases, with 16 bases sitting between them. The CDR3 loop spans 17 amino acids. The CDR3 sequence: CASSQDGGDIMQETQYF. CDR3 coding DNA: TGTGCCAGCAGCCAAGATGGAGGCGACATAATGCAAGAGACCCAGTACTTC.

The chain employs TRBV20-1 and TRBJ2-1; no clear D. The V gene's germline CDR1 is DFQATT and CDR2 SNEGSKA (reference sequence). This CDR3 has 11 amino acids. CDR3: CIWSRYNEQFF. Written as DNA, the CDR3 is TGCATCTGGAGTCGATACAATGAGCAGTTCTTC.

This clone was observed a few times. In DNA form, the CDR3 reads TGTGCCAGTCATTCTCAGGGCACCGGGGAGCTGTTTTTT. It is translated as CASHSQGTGELFF. The V call is TRBV27, the J call TRBJ2-2; a weak D match, TRBD1 (5 bases). V lost 9 bases and J 4 bases, leaving 12 bases between the germline ends. Germline CDR1 reads MNHEY; CDR2 reads SMNVEV (reference sequence). This CDR3 region has 13 residues.

The chain recombines TRBV30 with TRBJ2-3; 12 bases agree with TRBD2. CDR3 size: 16 residues. V was clipped by 6 bases and J by 2 bases; unmatched bases: 9. Germline CDR1 is GTSNPN and CDR2 is SVGIG (reference sequence). CDR3 nucleotide sequence: TGTGCCTGTTACGAGGGACTAGCGGGTACCACAGATACGCAGTATTTT. Amino acids: CACYEGLAGTTDTQYF.

This clone has at least ten counts. The genes are TRBV9 and TRBJ1-6; D call uncertain. The CDR3 loop spans 13 amino acids. The V and J ends lost 3 bases and 10 bases respectively, with 11 bases between them. The V gene's germline CDR1 is SGDLS and CDR2 YYNGEE. This CDR3 is CASSADDTSPLHF. The DNA of the CDR3 is TGTGCCAGCAGCGCAGACGACACCTCACCCCTCCACTTT.

The chain recombines TRBV11-2 with TRBJ2-5; 9 bases fit TRBD1. Looked up from germline, CDR1 is SGHAT and CDR2 is FQNNGV. This CDR3 spans 15 amino acids. With V trimmed by 1 base and J by 5 bases, 5 bases remained unmatched. In nucleotides, the CDR3 is TGTGCCAGCAGCTTAGGGGACAGGGATCGGGAGACCCAGTACTTC. This encodes CASSLGDRDRETQYF.

In its sample, this clone was seen many times. V gene TRBV10-3 combines with J gene TRBJ1-6; D may be TRBD1 (6 bases). V lost 9 bases to trimming and J lost 7 bases, with 13 bases between them. This CDR3 region has 13 residues. Germline CDR1 ENHRY, CDR2 SYGVKD. As DNA, the CDR3 is TGTGCCATTGGGGGCTGGGGCAATTCACCCCTCCACTTT. Amino acid sequence: CAIGGWGNSPLHF.

The CDR3 DNA follows: TGTGCCAGCAGCGTGGGACACACCACTGAAGCTTTCTTT. It encodes CASSVGHTTEAFF. J is TRBJ1-1 and V is TRBV9, with TRBD1 as a possible D gene (6 bases). Germline V gene sequence: CDR1 SGDLS, CDR2 YYNGEE. V lost 2 bases to trimming and J lost 4 bases, with 9 bases between them. The CDR3 length is 13 residues.

A single count supports this clone. DNA of the CDR3: TGTGCCAGCAGCGCACCTGGACTAGCGGGCCCCCTGTGGACAGATACGCAGTATTTT. Amino acid sequence: CASSAPGLAGPLWTDTQYF. The chain is built from TRBV13 and TRBJ2-3; 11 nucleotides match TRBD2. The length of the CDR3 is 19 residues. CDR1 PRHDT and CDR2 FYEKMQ come from the germline V gene (reference sequence). V dropped 5 bases and J dropped 3; count of bases not matched to a gene: 16.

This clone has ten or more counts. The V call is TRBV7-9, the J call TRBJ2-1; possibly TRBD1 for D (5 bases). This CDR3 has 14 residues. V lost 2 bases and J lost 9, with 14 bases in between. Germline-derived CDR1 and CDR2 are SEHNR and FQNEAQ (reference sequence). The CDR3 DNA sequence: TGTGCCAGCAGCTTATTCAATGGGGCCGGTGAGCAGTTCTTC. It translates to CASSLFNGAGEQFF.

This clone was seen many times. This chain connects TRBV10-1 to TRBJ2-5, with TRBD1 matching over 8 bases. This CDR3 is 14 amino acids long. Per the germline V gene, CDR1 is WNHNN and CDR2 is SYGVQD (reference sequence). After removal of 3 bases from V and 5 bases from J, the junction contained 5 bases not matched to a gene. The DNA of the CDR3 is TGCGCCAGCAGTGATGGACAGGGTGTGGAGACCCAGTACTTC. This translates into CASSDGQGVETQYF.

As concerns this clone: A clone one base away is much larger, so this may be a read error. This chain joins TRBV6-1 and TRBJ2-1; 7 bases agree with TRBD1. The CDR3 consists of 14 residues. Trimming cost V 7 bases and J 7 bases; bases outside gene matches: 10. Germline CDR1 is MNHNS and CDR2 is SASEGT. CDR3 region: CASKWKNRGNEQFF. CDR3 DNA sequence: TGTGCCAGCAAGTGGAAAAACAGGGGTAATGAGCAGTTCTTC.

This clone showed up many times. The J gene is TRBJ2-1, the V gene TRBV12-3 or TRBV12-4, with 10 bases that match TRBD2. The CDR3 extends over 15 amino acids. With V trimmed by 6 bases and J by 8 bases, 10 bases remained unmatched. CDR3: CASSLGGLAFDEQFF. In nucleotides, the CDR3 is TGTGCCAGCAGCCTAGGGGGACTAGCGTTCGATGAGCAGTTCTTC.

This clone was counted at least ten times. A much larger clone is a single base away; this may be a read error. The chain carries TRBV7-2 and TRBJ2-3, with 12 bases matching TRBD2. Germline V lookup: CDR1 SGHTA, CDR2 FQGNSA. The CDR3 extends over 17 amino acids. V shed 5 bases, J shed 4 bases, and the junction held 10 bases outside the gene matches. In DNA form, the CDR3 reads TGTGCCAGCAGCCAGCGCCTAGCGGGAGGGTTGCCAGATACGCAGTATTTT. Its protein is CASSQRLAGGLPDTQYF. The full variable domain, in which reference TRBV7-2 and TRBJ2-3 provide the parts outside the CDR3, is GAGVSQSPSNKVTEKGKDVELRCDPISGHTALYWYRQSLGQGLEFLIYFQGNSAPDKSGLPSDRFSAERTGGSVSTLTIQRTQQEDSAVYLCASSQRLAGGLPDTQYFGPGTRLTVL.

This clone was seen a handful of times. The chain couples TRBV5-1 to TRBJ2-3, with 8 bases aligning to TRBD2. V shed 0 bases, J shed 2 bases, and the junction held 8 bases outside the gene matches. Per germline, CDR1 SGHRS and CDR2 YFSETQ. The CDR3 runs to 17 residues. CDR3 bases: TGCGCCAGCAGCTTGGGGTCGGCGGGAGGCCACACAGATACGCAGTATTTT. This codes for CASSLGSAGGHTDTQYF.

This clone was found a few times. Other DNA sequences in the same sample also yield this CDR3. The chain employs TRBV6-1 and TRBJ2-3; D is possibly TRBD1 (6 bases). V lost 1 base to trimming and J lost 2 bases, with 10 bases between them. This CDR3 comprises 15 residues. Germline V gene data show CDR1 as MNHNS and CDR2 as SASEGT. The DNA of the CDR3 is TGTGCCAGCAGTGAAGAACGGGGACACACAGATACGCAGTATTTT. Residues: CASSEERGHTDTQYF.

This clone was seen at least ten times. The chain carries TRBV6-4 and TRBJ2-5; 9 bases are shared with TRBD1. Germline trimming cut 6 bases from V and 2 bases from J; bases unmatched to any gene: 7. The CDR3 runs 15 residues. Germline values: CDR1 MRHNA, CDR2 SNTAGT. The CDR3 DNA is TGTGCCAGCAGATGTGTGGGACAGGGACAAGAGACCCAGTACTTC. This translates into CASRCVGQGQETQYF.

With respect to this clone: A junction boundary mismatches the germline segment, possibly from a read error. This rearrangement joins TRBV6-4 to TRBJ2-3; TRBD2 matches 13 bases. CDR3 length: 15 amino acids. The germline V gene encodes CDR1 MRHNA and CDR2 SNTAGT. CDR3 region: CASSGTSGGADTQYF. In nucleotides, the CDR3 is TGTGCCAGCAGTGGTACTAGCGGGGGGGCAGATACTCAGTATTTT.

This clone was seen many times. The chain couples TRBV3-1 to TRBJ2-7; D is undetermined. Trimming cost V 3 bases and J 6 bases, with 9 bases left between them. This CDR3 has 12 amino acids. Germline V gene data show CDR1 as LGHDT and CDR2 as YNNKEL (reference sequence). The CDR3 loop is CASSQNPLEQYF. Written as DNA, the CDR3 is TGTGCCAGCAGCCAGAACCCCCTCGAGCAGTACTTC.

This clone is categorized as medium-sized. This rearrangement joins TRBV20-1 to TRBJ1-1, with TRBD1 matching 7 bases. The length of the CDR3 is 18 residues. Trimming cost V 0 bases and J 0 bases; bases outside gene matches: 13. Per germline, CDR1 DFQATT and CDR2 SNEGSKA (reference sequence). The CDR3 coding sequence is TGCAGTGCTAGAGACGAAACAGGGGACAGCTGGCTGAACACTGAAGCTTTCTTT. This codes for CSARDETGDSWLNTEAFF.

As concerns this clone: As the CDR3 is not closed by the conserved phenylalanine or tryptophan, this likely results from a read error. The chain links TRBV12-3 or TRBV12-4 to TRBJ2-7, with D unclear. Trimming cost V 6 bases and J 5 bases, with 8 bases left between them. The CDR3 is made up of 11 amino acids. The CDR3 DNA reads TGTGCCAGCAGGCGCCTCCACGAGCAGTACATA. Its translation: CASRRLHEQYI.

In its sample, this clone was seen many times. The genes are TRBV20-1 and TRBJ1-2; 8 bases fit TRBD1. The ends lost 4 bases at V and 8 bases at J; junction bases unmatched: 9. Per the germline V gene, CDR1 is DFQATT and CDR2 is SNEGSKA (reference sequence). CDR3 length: 13 amino acids. Here the CDR3 DNA reads TGCAGTGCTATCACAGGGGGTCCGGAGGGCTACACCTTC. This codes for CSAITGGPEGYTF.

The rearrangement links TRBV5-6 to TRBJ1-6; 8 nucleotides line up with TRBD1. Germline trimming cut 10 bases from V and 10 bases from J; bases unmatched to any gene: 16. The CDR3 runs to 15 residues. The germline V gene has CDR1 SGHDT and CDR2 YYEEEE. CDR3 nucleotide sequence: TGTGCCGGCACCCGGTACGGGACAGGCGAATCACCCCTCCACTTT. Its translation: CAGTRYGTGESPLHF.

This clone was counted between two and nine times. The chain combines TRBV5-1 with TRBJ1-5; possible D gene TRBD1, 5 bases. The CDR3 has 14 amino acids. CDR1 is SGHRS and CDR2 is YFSETQ in the germline V gene. The V end lost 4 bases, the J end lost 8 bases, and 16 bases lay between the germline ends. The CDR3 reads CASSPGCGGEPQHF. In DNA, the CDR3 is TGCGCCAGCAGCCCGGGGTGTGGGGGGGAGCCCCAGCATTTT.

This chain joins TRBV6-1 and TRBJ2-5; possible D gene TRBD2, 7 bases. V was shortened by 6 bases and J by 4 bases, with 15 bases between the two germline ends. This CDR3 is 14 amino acids long. Germline V gene lookup returns CDR1 MNHNS and CDR2 SASEGT. CDR3 sequence (DNA): TGTGCCAGCAGGGGGGGTGGGGGGGCAGAGACCCAGTACTTC. This encodes CASRGGGGAETQYF.